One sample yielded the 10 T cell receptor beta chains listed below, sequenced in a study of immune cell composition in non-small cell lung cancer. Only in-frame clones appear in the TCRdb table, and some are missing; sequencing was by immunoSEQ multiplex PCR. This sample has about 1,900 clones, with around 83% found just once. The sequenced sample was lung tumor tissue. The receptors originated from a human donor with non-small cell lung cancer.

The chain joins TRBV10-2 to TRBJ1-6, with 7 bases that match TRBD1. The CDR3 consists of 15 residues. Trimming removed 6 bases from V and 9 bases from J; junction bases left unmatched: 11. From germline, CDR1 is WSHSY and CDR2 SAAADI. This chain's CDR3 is CASSPTGAQGSPLHF. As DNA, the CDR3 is TGCGCCAGCAGCCCTACAGGGGCACAGGGTTCACCCCTCCACTTT.

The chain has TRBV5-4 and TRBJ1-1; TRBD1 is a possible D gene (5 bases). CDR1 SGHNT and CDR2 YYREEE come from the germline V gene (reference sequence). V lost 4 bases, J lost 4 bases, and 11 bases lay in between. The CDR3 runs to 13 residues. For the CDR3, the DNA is TGTGCCAGCAGCCCGGGCGGGGGCACTGAAGCTTTCTTT. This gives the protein CASSPGGGTEAFF.

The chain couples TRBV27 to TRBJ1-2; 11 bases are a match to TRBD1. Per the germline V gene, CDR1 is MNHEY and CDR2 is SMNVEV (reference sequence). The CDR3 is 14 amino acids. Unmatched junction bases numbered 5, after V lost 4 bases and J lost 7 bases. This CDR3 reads CASSSRTGGAGYTF. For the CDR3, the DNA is TGTGCCAGCAGTTCGCGGACAGGGGGCGCTGGCTACACCTTC.

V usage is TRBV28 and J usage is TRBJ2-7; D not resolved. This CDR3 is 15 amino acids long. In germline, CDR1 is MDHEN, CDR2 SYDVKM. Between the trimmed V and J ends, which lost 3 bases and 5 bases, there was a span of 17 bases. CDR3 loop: CASSFPQYYRNEQYF. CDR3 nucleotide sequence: TGTGCCAGCAGTTTTCCCCAGTATTACCGAAACGAGCAGTACTTC.

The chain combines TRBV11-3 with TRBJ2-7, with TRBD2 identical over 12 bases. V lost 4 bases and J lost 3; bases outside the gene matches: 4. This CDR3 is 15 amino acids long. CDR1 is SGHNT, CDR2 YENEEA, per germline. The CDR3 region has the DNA TGTGCCAGCAGCTCCGGGACTAGCGGGTTCTACGAGCAGTACTTC. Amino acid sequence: CASSSGTSGFYEQYF.

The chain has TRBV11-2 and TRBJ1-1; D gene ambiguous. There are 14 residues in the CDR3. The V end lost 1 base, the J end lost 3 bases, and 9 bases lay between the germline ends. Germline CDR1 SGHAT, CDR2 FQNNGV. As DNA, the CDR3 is TGTGCCAGCAGCTTAGTCGATTGGGACACTGAAGCTTTCTTT. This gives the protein CASSLVDWDTEAFF.

The CDR3 is CASRRDRGEDGYTF. Written as DNA, the CDR3 is TGCGCCAGCAGACGGGACAGGGGAGAAGATGGCTACACCTTC. The V gene is TRBV5-1, the J gene TRBJ1-2, with 10 bases lining up with TRBD1. The CDR3 runs 14 residues. Germline assignment: CDR1 SGHRS and CDR2 YFSETQ. V shed 5 bases and J 6 bases; nucleotides not matched to a gene: 7.

The CDR3 DNA sequence: TGTGCCAGCAGCCAGACCCCGGGACGTAACTATGGCTACACCTTC. Protein product: CASSQTPGRNYGYTF. V is TRBV4-2 and J is TRBJ1-2, with a possible D match to TRBD1 (5 bases). Germline values: CDR1 LGHNA, CDR2 YNFKEQ. Trimming pared 3 bases from V and 1 base from J, leaving 12 bases between. The CDR3 length is 15 residues.

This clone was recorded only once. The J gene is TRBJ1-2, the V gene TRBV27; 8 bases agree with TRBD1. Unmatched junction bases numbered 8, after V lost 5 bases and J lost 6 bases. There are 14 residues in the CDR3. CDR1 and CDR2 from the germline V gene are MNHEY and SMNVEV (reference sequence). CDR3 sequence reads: CASSQSRTGNGYTF. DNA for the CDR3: TGTGCCAGCAGTCAATCCCGGACAGGGAATGGCTACACCTTC.

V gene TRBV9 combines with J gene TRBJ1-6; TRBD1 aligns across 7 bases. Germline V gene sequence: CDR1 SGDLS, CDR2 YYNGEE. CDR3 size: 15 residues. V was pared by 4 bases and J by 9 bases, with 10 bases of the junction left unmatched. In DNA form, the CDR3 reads TGTGCCAGCAGCTCCCTCAGACAGGGAGGTTCACCCCTCCACTTT. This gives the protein CASSSLRQGGSPLHF.